This TCR beta chain was profiled in a study of blood T cell repertoires in COVID-19. Using immunoSEQ multiplex PCR, the repertoire was profiled, and TCRdb retains in-frame clones only, with some absent. The sample records 130,000 to 150,000 clones, approximately 85% being singletons. The germline V and J ends were trimmed by 1 base and 5 bases, with 12 bases remaining between them. This CDR3 has 14 residues. Germline V gene lookup returns CDR1 SGHNT and CDR2 YENEEA. The sequence came from a woman aged 60-75 years with COVID-19, enrolled during active disease. The sample was peripheral blood. The chain carries TRBV11-3 and TRBJ2-7, with a weak D call TRBD1 (6 bases). The CDR3 is CASSLGPGANEQYF. CDR3 nucleotides: TGTGCCAGCAGCTTAGGTCCAGGGGCCAACGAGCAGTACTTC.